The 16 T cell receptor beta chains in this list originate from one sample, sequenced in a study of blood T cell repertoires in COVID-19. Some clones are missing from TCRdb's copy, which holds only in-frame ones; the method was immunoSEQ multiplex PCR. This table has over 120,000 clones, around 73% appearing once. Source material: peripheral blood. The receptors were gathered from a woman in her 50s with active or convalescent COVID-19.

This rearrangement joins TRBV7-2 to TRBJ2-3; 9 bases map to TRBD2. J lost 8 bases, V lost 4 bases, and 10 bases had no gene match. Germline-derived CDR1 and CDR2 are SGHTA and FQGNSA. The CDR3 totals 15 residues. CDR3 DNA sequence: TGTGCCAGCAGCTCGTCAGCGGGGGGCCCCGTTACGCAGTATTTT. It codes for CASSSSAGGPVTQYF.

V is TRBV19 and J is TRBJ1-5; 7 positions match TRBD1. Looked up from germline, CDR1 is LNHDA and CDR2 is SQIVND (reference sequence). The junction had 5 bases not matched to a gene; V was cut back by 0 bases and J by 9 bases. The CDR3 runs to 14 residues. The CDR3 spells CASSIEGGPRPQHF. In DNA form, the CDR3 reads TGTGCCAGTAGTATAGAAGGGGGCCCGAGGCCCCAGCATTTT.

This clone has only a few counts. The gene calls are TRBV7-8 and TRBJ2-6; 7 nucleotides match TRBD2. The CDR3 spans 16 residues. V lost 1 base and J lost 3; bases outside the gene matches: 3. Germline CDR1 is SGHVS and CDR2 is FQNEAQ. In nucleotides, the CDR3 is TGTGCCAGCAGCTTAGGGGGGGGAATTGGGGCCAACGTCCTGACTTTC. This encodes CASSLGGGIGANVLTF.

The chain is built from TRBV12-2 and TRBJ1-2; TRBD1, as called in the table, went unchecked against the DNA. TRBV12-2 is a recognized pseudogene. This CDR3 has 14 amino acids. The CDR3, as DNA: TGTGCAAGTCGCCCTAGACAGTTTTTCTATGGCTACACCTTC. Translation gives CASRPRQFFYGYTF.

V and J are TRBV19 and TRBJ2-1, with 11 bases lining up with TRBD2. The germline V gene has CDR1 LNHDA and CDR2 SQIVND (reference sequence). Trimming cost V 3 bases and J 5 bases; bases outside gene matches: 9. The CDR3 is made up of 17 amino acids. For the CDR3, the DNA is TGTGCCAGTAGTATCCCGTTGCTAGCGGGAGGCCACAATGAGCAGTTCTTC. This translates into CASSIPLLAGGHNEQFF.

The rearrangement joins TRBV2 to TRBJ2-3, with D possibly matching TRBD2 (6 bases). Germline CDR1 and CDR2: SNHLY and FYNNEI. Trimming removed 1 base from V and 0 bases from J, with 8 bases in between. This CDR3 comprises 15 residues. In DNA form, the CDR3 reads TGTGCCAGCAGTGAAGGCGGGATGAGCACAGATACGCAGTATTTT. Its translation is CASSEGGMSTDTQYF.

The V gene is TRBV3-1 (or the pseudogene TRBV3-2), the J gene TRBJ2-7; 7 nucleotides line up with TRBD2. Trimming cost V 5 bases and J 0 bases; bases outside gene matches: 10. Germline loops: CDR1 LGHDT, CDR2 YNNKEL (reference sequence). The CDR3 totals 16 residues. CDR3 protein: CASSKTPAGSSYEQYF. The CDR3 bases are TGTGCCAGCAGCAAGACTCCAGCGGGGAGCTCCTACGAGCAGTACTTC.

In its sample, this clone was seen many times. The V call is TRBV12-3 or TRBV12-4, the J call TRBJ2-1; 9 bases map to TRBD1. V trimming: 6 bases; J trimming: 7 bases; junction bases outside the gene matches: 4. CDR3 length equals 13 residues. CDR3 nucleotide sequence: TGTGCCAGCAGGACAGGGGGGGGTAATGAGCAGTTCTTC. Its protein is CASRTGGGNEQFF.

This clone has only a few counts. The V call is TRBV5-6, the J call TRBJ2-7, with 12 bases matching TRBD1. The germline gives CDR1 SGHDT, CDR2 YYEEEE. The CDR3 is 14 residues long. The junction had 2 bases not matched to a gene; V was cut back by 3 bases and J by 4 bases. CDR3 in amino acids: CASSWDRGRYEQYF. The CDR3 coding sequence is TGTGCCAGCAGCTGGGACAGGGGGCGGTACGAGCAGTACTTC. The full variable domain, completed using reference TRBV5-6 and TRBJ2-7, is DAGVTQSPTHLIKTRGQQVTLRCSPKSGHDTVSWYQQALGQGPQFIFQYYEEEERQRGNFPDRFSGHQFPNYSSELNVNALLLGDSALYLCASSWDRGRYEQYFGPGTRLTVT.

The chain joins TRBV27 to TRBJ1-4; 9 positions agree with TRBD1. Germline lookup yields CDR1 MNHEY and CDR2 SMNVEV (reference sequence). The CDR3 sequence is 15 residues long. V lost 8 bases to trimming and J lost 5 bases; unmatched junction nucleotides: 9. The CDR3 region is CASGRFGTGNEKLFF. For the CDR3, the DNA is TGTGCCAGCGGACGTTTTGGGACAGGGAATGAAAAACTGTTTTTT.

The rearrangement links TRBV6-5 to TRBJ2-5, with a tentative D call TRBD1 (6 bases). This CDR3 has 13 residues. Trimming pared 6 bases from V and 4 bases from J, leaving 12 bases between. Germline CDR1 and CDR2: MNHEY and SVGAGI. The CDR3 protein is CASRVQGRETQYF. The CDR3 nucleotides are TGTGCCAGCAGAGTACAGGGTCGAGAGACCCAGTACTTC.

The rearrangement joins TRBV11-2 to TRBJ1-3, with TRBD1 matching over 7 bases. The CDR3 covers 15 residues. Germline V gives CDR1 SGHAT, CDR2 FQNNGV. After removal of 5 bases from V and 0 bases from J, the junction contained 4 bases not matched to a gene. The DNA for the CDR3 is TGTGCCAGCAGCGGGGACAGCCACTCTGGAAACACCATATATTTT. This encodes CASSGDSHSGNTIYF.

The chain combines TRBV5-1 with TRBJ2-7; the D is unclear. The germline V and J ends were trimmed by 4 bases and 4 bases, with 6 bases remaining between them. The CDR3 is 11 amino acids. Germline V CDR1 and CDR2: SGHRS, YFSETQ. Written as DNA, the CDR3 is TGCGCCAGCAGCACAGAGTACGAGCAGTACTTC. It is translated as CASSTEYEQYF.

The chain employs TRBV6-5 and TRBJ2-7, with a tentative D call TRBD2 (5 bases). The CDR3 length is 15 residues. V shed 2 bases and J shed 3 bases, with 14 bases lying between them. Germline assignment: CDR1 MNHEY and CDR2 SVGAGI. CDR3 sequence: CASSYRVSADYEQYF. In DNA, the CDR3 is TGTGCCAGCAGTTACCGGGTTAGCGCTGACTACGAGCAGTACTTC.

The chain couples TRBV18 to TRBJ1-2, with 8 positions matching TRBD1. Unmatched junction bases numbered 12, after V lost 3 bases and J lost 9 bases. The CDR3 has 15 residues. Germline CDR1 reads KGHSH; CDR2 reads LQKENI. In nucleotides, the CDR3 is TGTGCCAGCTCACCGACGGACAGGGCCGGGAGGAGCTACACCTTC. Translated, it gives CASSPTDRAGRSYTF.

This clone was picked up a small number of times. The gene calls are TRBV21-1 and TRBJ1-5; whether TRBD1, the table's D call, matches the DNA was not checked. TRBV21-1 is a known pseudogene. The CDR3 is made up of 17 amino acids. CDR3 sequence reads: CASSKGLEAGGNQPQHF. The CDR3 DNA follows: TGTGCCAGCAGCAAGGGGTTAGAGGCAGGGGGCAATCAGCCCCAGCATTTT.